This T cell receptor (beta chain) was documented in a study of blood T cells in healthy people across ages. Study summary: Template switching captured about one barcoded beta molecule per two T cells. Study-wide points: Diversity of TCR beta per million T cells declined in a roughly linear way with age. Compared with aged donors, long-lived donors showed fewer expanded clones, suggesting selection.

With a J-beta primer mix and a sample-barcoded 5' primer, a second PCR ran roughly 6 to 11 cycles. Each of the samples gave a minimum of 2.5 million paired-end reads that contained CDR3. TCRdb independently ran MiXCR on the 5' RACE reads; one entry per CDR3 protein. Of about 1.4 million distinct CDR3 sequences listed, 59% are singletons. Germline V lookup: CDR1 GTSNPN, CDR2 SVGIG (reference sequence). The length of the CDR3 is 15 residues. Between the trimmed V and J ends, which lost 1 base and 1 base, there was a span of 12 bases. Turning to this clonotype: As yet, its antigen is unknown.

The sample taken for sequencing was blood. This sequence originates from a man younger than 35 in good health. This chain links TRBV30 with TRBJ2-3, with D hard to call. The CDR3 sequence: CAWSASPGGTDTQYF. CDR3 DNA: TGTGCCTGGAGTGCAAGTCCTGGAGGCACAGATACGCAGTATTTT.